Each of the 14 T cell receptor beta chains below was sequenced from the same sample in a study of a mutant IDH1 vaccine in newly diagnosed glioma. For these receptors, no antigen is known. Here immunoSEQ multiplex PCR was the method, and the copy in TCRdb shows in-frame clones only, minus some. This sample has about 56,000 clones, with about 71% found just once. The time point here: week 47, end of study. Doses of 300 ug of mutant IDH1 20-mer peptide were given with topical imiquimod. The sequencing used PBMCs, collected from a glioma patient whose treatment included an IDH1 peptide vaccine. The receptors were gathered from a man aged 45 to 65 with glioma.

On this clone itself: The sample contains more than one DNA sequence encoding this CDR3. This chain links TRBV6-1 with TRBJ1-6, with no clear D. In germline, CDR1 is MNHNS, CDR2 SASEGT. V lost 4 bases and J 0 bases, leaving 4 bases between the germline ends. This CDR3 is 14 amino acids long. CDR3 residues: CASSGRSYNSPLHF. The CDR3 DNA reads TGTGCCAGCAGTGGGCGCTCCTATAATTCACCCCTCCACTTT.

V usage is TRBV5-6 and J usage is TRBJ1-1; possible D gene TRBD1, 6 bases. Germline V lookup: CDR1 SGHDT, CDR2 YYEEEE. The CDR3 sequence is 15 residues long. With 2 bases removed from V and 1 base from J, the gap between germline ends came to 12 bases. Here the CDR3 DNA reads TGTGCCAGCAGCTTACAGGGAGGGGGGAACACTGAAGCTTTCTTT. This gives the protein CASSLQGGGNTEAFF.

The chain carries TRBV5-8 and TRBJ2-2; D is undetermined. The V gene lost 0 bases and the J gene lost 3 bases, with 6 bases spanning the gap. CDR1 and CDR2 from the germline V gene are SGHTS and YDEGEE. CDR3 length: 14 amino acids. Here the CDR3 reads CASSLGHYTGELFF. The CDR3 region has the DNA TGTGCCAGCAGCTTGGGACATTACACCGGGGAGCTGTTTTTT. The variable domain in full, with the rest retrieved from reference TRBV5-8 and TRBJ2-2, is EAGVTQSPTHLIKTRGQQATLRCSPISGHTSVYWYQQALGLGLQFLLWYDEGEERNRGNFPPRFSGRQFPNYSSELNVNALELEDSALYLCASSLGHYTGELFFGEGSRLTVL.

The chain links TRBV4-1 to TRBJ1-4; D is perhaps TRBD1 (5 bases). V was trimmed by 2 bases and J by 1 base, leaving 14 bases between them. CDR1 and CDR2 from the germline V gene are MGHRA and YSYEKL. The CDR3 is made up of 17 amino acids. CDR3 loop: CASSQLPGKRTNEKLFF. CDR3 DNA sequence: TGCGCCAGCAGCCAATTGCCAGGGAAACGAACTAATGAAAAACTGTTTTTT.

The chain combines TRBV2 with TRBJ1-5; D is undetermined. Germline V gene lookup returns CDR1 SNHLY and CDR2 FYNNEI. Between the trimmed V and J ends, which lost 5 bases and 5 bases, there was a span of 7 bases. The CDR3 sequence is 12 residues long. CDR3 in amino acids: CASSLDDQPQHF. For the CDR3, the DNA is TGTGCCAGCAGTTTAGATGATCAGCCCCAGCATTTT.

This clone was picked up a small number of times. This chain joins TRBV7-9 and TRBJ1-1; D is undetermined. Trimming left V 6 bases short and J 1 base short, with 6 bases between. Germline-derived CDR1 and CDR2 are SEHNR and FQNEAQ (reference sequence). CDR3 length: 12 residues. CDR3 sequence (DNA): TGTGCCAGCAGTGAGGAGAACACTGAAGCTTTCTTT. Its translation: CASSEENTEAFF.

The chain joins TRBV4-2 to TRBJ2-7, with 10 bases lining up with TRBD1. V was pared by 4 bases and J by 1 base, with 4 bases of the junction left unmatched. CDR1 is LGHNA, CDR2 YNFKEQ, per germline. The CDR3 is 15 residues long. CDR3 protein: CASSLGQGESYEQYF. The CDR3 nucleotides read TGTGCCAGCAGCCTCGGACAGGGGGAGTCCTACGAGCAGTACTTC.

V gene TRBV10-3 combines with J gene TRBJ1-2; D is ambiguous. CDR1 is ENHRY and CDR2 is SYGVKD in the germline V gene. CDR3 length: 12 residues. Trimming stripped 6 bases from V and 6 bases from J, with 11 bases between. This CDR3 reads CAISEDRNGYTF. CDR3 nucleotides: TGTGCCATCAGCGAAGACCGAAATGGCTACACCTTC.

The CDR3 here is CASSLGQGNTGELFF. The CDR3 nucleotides are TGCGCCAGCAGCTTGGGGCAGGGGAACACCGGGGAGCTGTTTTTT. The chain employs TRBV5-1 and TRBJ2-2, with D perhaps TRBD1 (5 bases). Between the trimmed V and J ends, which lost 0 bases and 1 base, there was a span of 7 bases. This CDR3 comprises 15 residues. CDR1 SGHRS and CDR2 YFSETQ come from the germline V gene.

The chain links TRBV28 to TRBJ2-7; 7 nucleotides match TRBD1. This CDR3 contains 12 residues. The ends lost 8 bases at V and 2 bases at J; junction bases unmatched: 3. The V gene's germline CDR1 is MDHEN and CDR2 SYDVKM. CDR3 sequence (DNA): TGTGCCAGCGGGGGACAGACCTACGAGCAGTACTTC. The encoded protein is CASGGQTYEQYF.

CDR3 loop: CASSFSGQGVYSNQPQHF. DNA of the CDR3: TGTGCCAGCAGCTTTAGCGGACAGGGGGTATATAGCAATCAGCCCCAGCATTTT. The gene calls are TRBV7-2 and TRBJ1-5, with 10 nucleotides matching TRBD1. The CDR3 sequence is 18 residues long. J was trimmed by 0 bases and V by 3 bases; bases with no gene match: 8. CDR1 is SGHTA, CDR2 FQGNSA, per germline.

The chain has TRBV19 and TRBJ1-3; D call uncertain. The CDR3 runs to 15 residues. V lost 5 bases and J 0 bases, leaving 11 bases between the germline ends. Germline assignment: CDR1 LNHDA and CDR2 SQIVND (reference sequence). This CDR3 is CASSHGPNSGNTIYF. In DNA, the CDR3 is TGTGCCAGTAGTCACGGGCCCAACTCTGGAAACACCATATATTTT.

The V gene is TRBV10-3, the J gene TRBJ1-1, with D perhaps TRBD1 (5 bases). CDR1 and CDR2 from the germline V gene are ENHRY and SYGVKD. The CDR3 is 14 amino acids. Trimming removed 6 bases from V and 3 bases from J, with 14 bases in between. The CDR3 is CAISTKPGDTEAFF. CDR3 DNA sequence: TGTGCCATCAGCACCAAGCCGGGGGACACTGAAGCTTTCTTT.

In this sample, this clone turned up once. The chain combines TRBV7-9 with TRBJ1-2, with a possible D match to TRBD1 (6 bases). The CDR3 is made up of 14 amino acids. CDR1 is SEHNR and CDR2 is FQNEAQ in the germline V gene (reference sequence). The ends were cut back, 1 base at V and 8 bases at J, with 14 bases in the middle. The CDR3 bases are TGTGCCAGCAGCTTAGACCAGGGGTCGGGCGGCTACACCTTC. Encoded protein: CASSLDQGSGGYTF.